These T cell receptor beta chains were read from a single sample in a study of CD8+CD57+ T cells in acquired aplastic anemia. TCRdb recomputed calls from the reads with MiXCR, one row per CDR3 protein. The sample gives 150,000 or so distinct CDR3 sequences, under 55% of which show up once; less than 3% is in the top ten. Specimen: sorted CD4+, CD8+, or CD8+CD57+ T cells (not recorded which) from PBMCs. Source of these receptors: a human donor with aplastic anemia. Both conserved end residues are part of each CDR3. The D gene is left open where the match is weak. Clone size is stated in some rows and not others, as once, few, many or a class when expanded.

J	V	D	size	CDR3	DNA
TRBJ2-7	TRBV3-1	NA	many	CATSHDVTYEQYF	TGTGCCACAAGCCACGACGTAACCTACGAGCAGTACTTC
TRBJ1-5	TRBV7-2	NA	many	CASSFLSGAQPQHF	TGTGCCAGCAGCTTCCTTTCGGGGGCTCAGCCCCAGCATTTT
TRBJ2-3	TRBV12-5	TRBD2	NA	CASGTLAGAKGADTQYF	TGTGCTAGTGGAACCCTAGCGGGAGCTAAAGGGGCAGATACGCAGTATTTT
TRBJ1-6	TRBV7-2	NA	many	CASSYTGQLALHF	TGTGCCAGCAGCTACACAGGCCAGTTAGCCCTCCACTTT
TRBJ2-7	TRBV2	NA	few	CASSAGRYNEQYF	TGTGCCAGCAGTGCGGGTCGGTACAATGAGCAGTACTTC
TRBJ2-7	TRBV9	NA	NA	CASSRGGVGDYEQYF	TGTGCCAGCAGCCGTGGCGGGGTAGGGGACTACGAGCAGTACTTC
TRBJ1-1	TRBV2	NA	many	CASRYYTEAFF	TGTGCCAGCAGGTATTACACTGAAGCTTTCTTT
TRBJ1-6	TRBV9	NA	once	CASSVAEYNLPLHF	TGTGCCAGCAGCGTAGCAGAATATAATTTACCCCTCCACTTT
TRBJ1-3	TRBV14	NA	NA	CASSQVGNTIYF	TGTGCCAGCAGCCAAGTGGGAAACACCATATATTTT
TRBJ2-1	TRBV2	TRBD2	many	CASSPLAGANEQFF	TGTGCCAGCAGCCCCCTAGCGGGAGCGAATGAGCAGTTCTTC
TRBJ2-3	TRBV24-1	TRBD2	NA	CATKGLASDTQYF	TGTGCCACAAAGGGACTAGCGTCAGATACGCAGTATTTT
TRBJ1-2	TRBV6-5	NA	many	CASSYSGGDGYTF	TGTGCCAGCAGTTACTCGGGGGGCGATGGCTACACCTTC
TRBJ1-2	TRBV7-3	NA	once	CASSPLFSGREGYTF	TGTGCCAGCAGCCCGCTGTTTTCGGGAAGAGAAGGCTACACCTTC
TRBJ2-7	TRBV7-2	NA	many	CASSPPGHYEQYF	TGTGCCAGCAGCCCCCCCGGACACTACGAGCAGTACTTC
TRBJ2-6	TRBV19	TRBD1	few	CASSSGQAANVLTF	TGTGCCAGTAGTAGTGGACAGGCGGCCAACGTCCTGACTTTC
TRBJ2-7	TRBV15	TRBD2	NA	CATSRDEVAGVGQYF	TGTGCCACCAGCAGAGATGAAGTAGCGGGAGTAGGGCAGTACTTC
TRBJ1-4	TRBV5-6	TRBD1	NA	CASRRRQGGYEKLFF	TGTGCCAGCAGAAGAAGACAGGGGGGGTATGAAAAACTGTTTTTT
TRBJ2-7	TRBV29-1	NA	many	CSVQGYEQYF	TGCAGCGTCCAGGGTTACGAGCAGTACTTC
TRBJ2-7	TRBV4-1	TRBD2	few	CASSLAASGTYEQYF	TGCGCCAGCAGCCTGGCGGCTAGCGGGACCTATGAGCAGTACTTC
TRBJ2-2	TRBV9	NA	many	CASSVEELFGELFF	TGTGCCAGCAGCGTAGAGGAGCTATTCGGGGAGCTGTTTTTT
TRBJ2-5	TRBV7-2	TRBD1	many	CASSARTGAIQETQYF	TGTGCCAGCAGCGCCAGGACAGGGGCAATACAAGAGACCCAGTACTTC
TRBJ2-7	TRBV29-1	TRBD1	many	CSGSTGTGSYEQYF	TGCAGCGGGAGTACCGGGACAGGGTCCTACGAGCAGTACTTC
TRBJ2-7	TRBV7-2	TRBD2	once	CASSVTGTSAYEQYF	TGTGCCAGCAGCGTAACCGGGACTAGCGCCTACGAGCAGTACTTC
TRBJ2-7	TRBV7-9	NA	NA	CASSFGQTYEQYF	TGTGCCAGCAGCTTTGGGCAGACCTACGAGCAGTACTTC
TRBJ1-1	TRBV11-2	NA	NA	CASSLVQAEGNTEAFF	TGTGCCAGCAGCTTAGTCCAGGCTGAAGGGAACACTGAAGCTTTCTTT